This entry lists 27 T cell receptor beta chains sequenced from one sample in a study of cytomegalovirus exposure and HLA in healthy donors. The PCR ran on 60 Vbeta and 13 Jbeta primers. Assay: immunoSEQ multiplex PCR; the TCRdb copy retains only in-frame clones and omits some. Of approximately 150,000 clones detected, roughly four fifths appear once; the ten largest clones hold roughly 1.6%. The sample comprised PBMCs. These receptors all stem from a female donor in good health and CMV-seronegative.

The rearrangement uses TRBV18 and TRBJ2-1; TRBD1 might be the D (6 bases). Germline values: CDR1 KGHSH, CDR2 LQKENI. V gave up 2 bases and J gave up 0 bases, with 11 bases separating them. The CDR3 length is 16 residues. In nucleotides, the CDR3 is TGTGCCAGCTCACCAAATGTGGGGGCCTCCTACAATGAGCAGTTCTTC. It specifies CASSPNVGASYNEQFF.

The chain uses TRBV7-3 and TRBJ2-3, with 8 positions matching TRBD1. CDR3 size: 15 residues. J was trimmed by 0 bases and V by 5 bases; bases with no gene match: 4. Germline CDR1 reads SGHTA; CDR2 reads FQGTGA. In nucleotides, the CDR3 is TGTGCCAGCAGCGCAACAGGGGGAAGCACAGATACGCAGTATTTT. It specifies CASSATGGSTDTQYF.

V gene TRBV2 combines with J gene TRBJ1-4; 8 nucleotides line up with TRBD1. V lost 6 bases and J lost 5; bases outside the gene matches: 8. The CDR3 extends over 15 amino acids. In germline, CDR1 is SNHLY, CDR2 FYNNEI. The CDR3: CASSGWDRRNEKLFF. The DNA of the CDR3 is TGTGCCAGCAGCGGGTGGGACAGGCGGAATGAAAAACTGTTTTTT.

The V and J genes are TRBV18 and TRBJ1-4, with 7 nucleotides matching TRBD1. Germline lookup yields CDR1 KGHSH and CDR2 LQKENI. The CDR3 sequence is 15 residues long. V lost 0 bases and J lost 5; bases outside the gene matches: 3. The CDR3 spells CASSPPGQKNEKLFF. CDR3 in DNA: TGTGCCAGCTCACCACCGGGACAGAAAAATGAAAAACTGTTTTTT.

This clone was seen a few times. The chain recombines TRBV7-9 with TRBJ2-5, with D possibly TRBD2 on 5 matching bases. In germline, CDR1 is SEHNR, CDR2 FQNEAQ (reference sequence). The CDR3 covers 12 residues. Trimming pared 8 bases from V and 5 bases from J, leaving 12 bases between. The CDR3 reads CASGDVAETQYF. The CDR3, as DNA: TGTGCCAGCGGTGACGTAGCGGAGACCCAGTACTTC. Complete variable domain (other parts from reference TRBV7-9 and TRBJ2-5): DTGVSQNPRHKITKRGQNVTFRCDPISEHNRLYWYRQTLGQGPEFLTYFQNEAQLEKSRLLSDRFSAERPKGSFSTLEIQRTEQGDSAMYLCASGDVAETQYFGPGTRLLVL.

The rearrangement uses TRBV7-9 and TRBJ2-4; 10 bases line up with TRBD1. V was pared by 4 bases and J by 0 bases, with 9 bases of the junction left unmatched. Looked up from germline, CDR1 is SEHNR and CDR2 is FQNEAQ (reference sequence). There are 18 residues in the CDR3. Here the CDR3 reads CASSSPGQGGVAKNIQYF. CDR3 DNA: TGTGCCAGCAGCTCCCCCGGACAGGGGGGTGTAGCCAAAAACATTCAGTACTTC.

V gene TRBV6-1 combines with J gene TRBJ1-5; 9 positions agree with TRBD1. This CDR3 has 15 residues. Germline CDR1 reads MNHNS; CDR2 reads SASEGT. Unmatched junction bases numbered 12, after V lost 6 bases and J lost 9 bases. DNA for the CDR3: TGTGCCAGCAGCGAGACAACCGGGACAGGGAGGCCCCAGCATTTT. Amino acids: CASSETTGTGRPQHF.

V and J are TRBV14 and TRBJ1-2; D ambiguous. The V end was cut by 4 bases, the J end by 5 bases, with 11 bases between. There are 13 residues in the CDR3. Looked up from germline, CDR1 is SGHDN and CDR2 is FVKESK. Here the CDR3 reads CASSPDLSYGYTF. Written as DNA, the CDR3 is TGTGCCAGCAGCCCCGACTTATCATATGGCTACACCTTC.

This clone was counted a single time. The gene calls are TRBV19 and TRBJ2-5, with D uncertain. Germline-derived CDR1 and CDR2 are LNHDA and SQIVND (reference sequence). V lost 1 base to trimming and J lost 3 bases, with 9 bases between them. This CDR3 has 14 amino acids. The CDR3 DNA reads as TGTGCCAGTAGTATAGGCGGATCTAAAGAGACCCAGTACTTC. This sequence encodes CASSIGGSKETQYF. The variable domain in full, with the rest retrieved from reference TRBV19 and TRBJ2-5, is DGGITQSPKYLFRKEGQNVTLSCEQNLNHDAMYWYRQDPGQGLRLIYYSQIVNDFQKGDIAEGYSVSREKKESFPLTVTSAQKNPTAFYLCASSIGGSKETQYFGPGTRLLVL.

This clone was detected a few times. The chain is built from TRBV30 and TRBJ1-1; D gene uncertain. Trimming pared 3 bases from V and 6 bases from J, leaving 11 bases between. This CDR3 is 12 amino acids long. CDR1 is GTSNPN, CDR2 SVGIG, per germline (reference sequence). The DNA for the CDR3 is TGTGCCTGGAGAGCGGGAAGCGCTGAAGCTTTCTTT. The encoded protein is CAWRAGSAEAFF.

The V and J genes are TRBV7-9 and TRBJ1-1; D might be TRBD1 (6 bases). Trimming cost V 4 bases and J 1 base, with 22 bases left between them. The CDR3 loop spans 18 amino acids. Germline lookup yields CDR1 SEHNR and CDR2 FQNEAQ (reference sequence). Written as DNA, the CDR3 is TGTGCCAGCAGCTCGCTCGGACAGATATTGCTTTCGAACACTGAAGCTTTCTTT. This codes for CASSSLGQILLSNTEAFF.

V usage is TRBV21-1 and J usage is TRBJ1-1; the table gives TRBD1 as D, unverified against the DNA. TRBV21-1 is a listed pseudogene. CDR3 length: 16 residues. Written as DNA, the CDR3 is TGTGCCAGCAGCAAATGCACTCGACAGGGCAGCACTGAAGCTTTCTTT. Residues: CASSKCTRQGSTEAFF.

V and J are TRBV7-8 and TRBJ2-5, with a possible D match to TRBD1 (6 bases). The CDR3 extends over 15 amino acids. CDR1 SGHVS and CDR2 FQNEAQ come from the germline V gene. Trimming shortened V by 5 bases and J by 3 bases, and 16 bases separated the two germline ends. CDR3 DNA sequence: TGTGCCAGCAGCCTACCGGGACAAGCCAAAGAGACCCAGTACTTC. Protein product: CASSLPGQAKETQYF.

The chain joins TRBV5-1 to TRBJ1-1; D is unresolved. The V gene's germline CDR1 is SGHRS and CDR2 YFSETQ. The CDR3 has 17 residues. Trimming stripped 4 bases from V and 0 bases from J, with 19 bases between. The CDR3 coding sequence is TGCGCCAGCAGCATGGCCTTCACGACCGGGATGAACACTGAAGCTTTCTTT. It yields the protein CASSMAFTTGMNTEAFF.

This chain connects TRBV5-1 to TRBJ1-1, with a tentative D call TRBD1 (6 bases). CDR3 size: 14 residues. Germline V gene sequence: CDR1 SGHRS, CDR2 YFSETQ. The V gene lost 0 bases and the J gene lost 11 bases, with 17 bases spanning the gap. CDR3 residues: CASSLDRVNNPAFF. The CDR3 bases are TGCGCCAGCAGCTTGGACAGGGTGAATAATCCGGCTTTCTTT.

The chain recombines TRBV6-1 with TRBJ2-5; D gene uncertain. Germline loops: CDR1 MNHNS, CDR2 SASEGT. The CDR3 runs 11 residues. The V end was cut by 5 bases, the J end by 4 bases, with 5 bases between. The CDR3 loop is CASSTTETQYF. CDR3 coding DNA: TGTGCCAGCAGTACAACAGAGACCCAGTACTTC.

V is TRBV5-1 and J is TRBJ1-4, with a tentative D call TRBD1 (5 bases). Germline CDR1 and CDR2: SGHRS and YFSETQ. The CDR3 is 17 residues long. Trimming pared 0 bases from V and 1 base from J, leaving 13 bases between. CDR3 residues: CASSLVVRVGTNEKLFF. In DNA form, the CDR3 reads TGCGCCAGCAGCTTGGTAGTCAGGGTAGGAACTAATGAAAAACTGTTTTTT.

The count of this clone is one. The chain joins TRBV19 to TRBJ2-7; TRBD1 is a possible D gene (6 bases). The germline V gene encodes CDR1 LNHDA and CDR2 SQIVND (reference sequence). Trimming removed 4 bases at V and 2 bases at J, with 9 bases between. The CDR3 has 13 residues. The CDR3 DNA reads TGTGCCAGTAGTACGGACAGTCCCTACGAGCAGTACTTC. This translates into CASSTDSPYEQYF.

In regard to this clone: Its ends do not fully match the called genes, so a read error is possible. This chain uses TRBV7-9 with TRBJ2-2, with a tentative D call TRBD2 (5 bases). CDR3 length: 17 amino acids. CDR1 and CDR2 from the germline V gene are SEHNR and FQNEAQ (reference sequence). The CDR3 here is CSSSSPPRGSNTGELFF. The CDR3, as DNA: TGTTCCAGCAGCTCCCCACCCCGCGGGTCGAACACCGGGGAGCTGTTTTTT.

This clone showed up just a few times. The chain couples TRBV5-6 to TRBJ1-2, with 7 bases lining up with TRBD1. V lost 5 bases to trimming and J lost 3 bases; unmatched junction nucleotides: 10. This CDR3 has 15 amino acids. Germline CDR1 is SGHDT and CDR2 is YYEEEE. CDR3 nucleotide sequence: TGTGCCAGCAGGAAAGTCGACAGGGCCCACTATGGCTACACCTTC. As protein: CASRKVDRAHYGYTF.

The CDR3 DNA is TGTGCCAGCAGTTCGCCGGGACTAGCGAGCACAGATACGCAGTATTTT. This sequence encodes CASSSPGLASTDTQYF. The V call is TRBV27, the J call TRBJ2-3, with 10 nucleotides matching TRBD2. J was trimmed by 0 bases and V by 4 bases; bases with no gene match: 4. The CDR3 has 16 amino acids. Per germline, CDR1 MNHEY and CDR2 SMNVEV (reference sequence).

The chain recombines TRBV27 with TRBJ2-1; D might be TRBD2 (5 bases). CDR1 and CDR2 (germline): MNHEY, SMNVEV (reference sequence). V was trimmed by 3 bases and J by 3 bases, leaving 6 bases between them. This CDR3 has 13 residues. The CDR3: CASSLDFYNEQFF. CDR3 DNA sequence: TGTGCCAGCAGTTTGGACTTCTACAATGAGCAGTTCTTC.

The genes are TRBV5-4 and TRBJ2-7, with TRBD2 matching 12 bases. Trimming took 4 bases from V and 4 from J; bases not matched to a gene: 6. There are 15 residues in the CDR3. CDR1 is SGHNT and CDR2 is YYREEE in the germline V gene (reference sequence). CDR3 amino acids: CASSDATSGRYEQYF. The CDR3 coding sequence is TGTGCCAGCAGCGACGCGACTAGCGGGAGATACGAGCAGTACTTC.

The gene calls are TRBV6-1 and TRBJ1-5, with D perhaps TRBD1 (5 bases). There are 14 residues in the CDR3. The V gene lost 7 bases and the J gene lost 0 bases, with 10 bases spanning the gap. Germline loops: CDR1 MNHNS, CDR2 SASEGT. Here the CDR3 reads CASTQTDSNQPQHF. CDR3 DNA sequence: TGTGCCAGCACCCAGACAGATAGCAATCAGCCCCAGCATTTT.

The J gene is TRBJ1-5, the V gene TRBV6-1, with D possibly matching TRBD1 (6 bases). V was cut by 7 bases and J by 6 bases, with 16 bases left in between. Per germline, CDR1 MNHNS and CDR2 SASEGT. The CDR3 consists of 14 residues. This CDR3 reads CASTNPGAGQPQHF. The CDR3 region has the DNA TGTGCCAGCACCAACCCAGGGGCGGGTCAGCCCCAGCATTTT.

The rearrangement joins TRBV5-1 to TRBJ2-1; 8 bases are a match to TRBD1. There are 14 residues in the CDR3. Germline V lookup: CDR1 SGHRS, CDR2 YFSETQ. The V segment lost 3 bases and the J segment 6 bases; nucleotides outside the gene matches: 5. The CDR3 loop is CASSSVTGVNEQFF. CDR3 in DNA: TGCGCCAGCAGCTCGGTGACAGGGGTCAATGAGCAGTTCTTC.

This chain connects TRBV15 to TRBJ2-1; D is undetermined. The germline CDR1 and CDR2 sequences are LNHNV and YYDKDF (reference sequence). This CDR3 has 13 residues. V lost 2 bases to trimming and J lost 6 bases, with 8 bases between them. The CDR3 is CATSRTNTNEQFF. The CDR3, as DNA: TGTGCCACCAGCAGAACCAACACCAATGAGCAGTTCTTC.